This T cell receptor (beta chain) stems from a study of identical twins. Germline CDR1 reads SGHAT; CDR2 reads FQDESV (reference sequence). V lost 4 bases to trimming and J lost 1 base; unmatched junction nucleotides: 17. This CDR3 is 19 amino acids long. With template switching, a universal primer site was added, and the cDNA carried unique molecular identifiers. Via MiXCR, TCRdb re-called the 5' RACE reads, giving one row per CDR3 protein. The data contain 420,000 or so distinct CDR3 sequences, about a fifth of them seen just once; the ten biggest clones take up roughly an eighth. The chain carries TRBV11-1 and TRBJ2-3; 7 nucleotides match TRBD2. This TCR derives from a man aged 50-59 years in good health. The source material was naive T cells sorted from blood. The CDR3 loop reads CASSSYWGGGRDGTDTQYF. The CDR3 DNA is TGTGCCAGCAGCTCATATTGGGGCGGCGGGAGAGACGGCACAGATACGCAGTATTTT.